What follows is one T cell receptor (beta chain) and its context. The antigen is undetermined. The sample belongs to a study of T-cell memory formation after mild COVID-19. The study's findings and limits: Among CD4+ contracting clones, most were CM and EM, and CD8+ ones EMRA.

From the 5' RACE reads, TCRdb called clonotypes with MiXCR, one entry per CDR3 protein. This table holds under 250,000 distinct CDR3 sequences, about 16% found once. Germline CDR1 reads LNHDA; CDR2 reads SQIVND (reference sequence). The CDR3 spans 16 residues. V lost 5 bases to trimming and J lost 5 bases, with 21 bases between them. This chain uses TRBV19 with TRBJ1-1; D remains ambiguous. Sequencing was carried out using PBMCs or a T cell subset sorted from them (not recorded which). The TCR sequence derives from an adult woman who had mild COVID-19 (a few samples of this study predate the infection). Cell type and time point are not known. Here the CDR3 DNA reads TGTGCCAGTAGTCAGGTGGGAGGGCTTAGTTCGACTGAAGCTTTCTTT. Its translation is CASSQVGGLSSTEAFF.